The source of this T cell receptor beta chain is a study of T cells in Graves' hyperthyroidism and ophthalmopathy. General study results and limits: Most expanded thyroid clonotypes above 0.001 recurred in blood.

Comment on this clonotype: No antigen is known for it.

It was RNA transcripts that yielded the amplified TCR beta CDR3 regions. Using the HTBI primer set, a first-round RT-PCR was run on the TCR CDR3. TCRdb fed the multiplex PCR reads into MiXCR, producing one record per CDR3 protein. The sample yields around 300,000 distinct CDR3 sequences, 10% to 15% seen once. Fresh peripheral blood, less than 11 ml of it, supplied the PBMCs. CDR1 is MDHEN and CDR2 is SYDVKM in the germline V gene. J was trimmed by 5 bases and V by 6 bases; bases with no gene match: 18. CDR3 length: 17 amino acids. V is TRBV28 and J is TRBJ2-5, with TRBD1 identical over 7 bases. This TCR derives from a woman younger than 45 with Graves' hyperthyroidism that later progressed to Graves' ophthalmopathy. The sample comprised blood. This chain's CDR3 is CASSSAGRARQGETQYF. Written as DNA, the CDR3 is TGTGCCAGCAGCTCCGCGGGTAGGGCGAGACAGGGTGAGACCCAGTACTTC.